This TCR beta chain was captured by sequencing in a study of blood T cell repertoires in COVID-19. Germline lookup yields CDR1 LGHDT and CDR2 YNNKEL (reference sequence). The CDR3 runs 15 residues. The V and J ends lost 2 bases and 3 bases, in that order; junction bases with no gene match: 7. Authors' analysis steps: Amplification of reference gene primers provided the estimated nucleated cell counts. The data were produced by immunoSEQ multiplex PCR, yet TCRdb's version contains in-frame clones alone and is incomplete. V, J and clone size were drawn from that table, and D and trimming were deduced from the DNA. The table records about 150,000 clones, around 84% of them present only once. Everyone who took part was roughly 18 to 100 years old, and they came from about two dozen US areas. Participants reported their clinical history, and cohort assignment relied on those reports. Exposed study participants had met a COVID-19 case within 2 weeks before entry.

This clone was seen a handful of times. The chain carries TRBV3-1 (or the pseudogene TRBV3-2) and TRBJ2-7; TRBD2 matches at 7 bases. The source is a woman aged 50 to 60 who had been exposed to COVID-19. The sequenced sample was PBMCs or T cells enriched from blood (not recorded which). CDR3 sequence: CASSQSSGMIYEQYF. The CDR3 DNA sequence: TGTGCCAGCAGCCAATCGAGCGGGATGATCTACGAGCAGTACTTC.